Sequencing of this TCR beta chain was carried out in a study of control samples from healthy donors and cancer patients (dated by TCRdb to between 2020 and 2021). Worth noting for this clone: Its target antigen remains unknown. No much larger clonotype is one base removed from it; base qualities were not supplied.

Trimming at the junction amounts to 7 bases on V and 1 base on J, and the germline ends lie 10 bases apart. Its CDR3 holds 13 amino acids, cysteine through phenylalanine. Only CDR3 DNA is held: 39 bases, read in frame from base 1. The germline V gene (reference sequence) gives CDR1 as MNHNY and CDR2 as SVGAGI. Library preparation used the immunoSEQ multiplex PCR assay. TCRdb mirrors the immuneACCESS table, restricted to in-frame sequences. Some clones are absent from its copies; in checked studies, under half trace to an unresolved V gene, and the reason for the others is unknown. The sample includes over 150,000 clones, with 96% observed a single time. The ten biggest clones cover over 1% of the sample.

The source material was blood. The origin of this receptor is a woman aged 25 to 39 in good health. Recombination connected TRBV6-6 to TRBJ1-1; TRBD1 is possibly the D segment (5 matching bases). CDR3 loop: CASTRGGNTEAFF. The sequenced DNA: TGTGCCAGCACGAGGGGAGGGAACACTGAAGCTTTCTTT.